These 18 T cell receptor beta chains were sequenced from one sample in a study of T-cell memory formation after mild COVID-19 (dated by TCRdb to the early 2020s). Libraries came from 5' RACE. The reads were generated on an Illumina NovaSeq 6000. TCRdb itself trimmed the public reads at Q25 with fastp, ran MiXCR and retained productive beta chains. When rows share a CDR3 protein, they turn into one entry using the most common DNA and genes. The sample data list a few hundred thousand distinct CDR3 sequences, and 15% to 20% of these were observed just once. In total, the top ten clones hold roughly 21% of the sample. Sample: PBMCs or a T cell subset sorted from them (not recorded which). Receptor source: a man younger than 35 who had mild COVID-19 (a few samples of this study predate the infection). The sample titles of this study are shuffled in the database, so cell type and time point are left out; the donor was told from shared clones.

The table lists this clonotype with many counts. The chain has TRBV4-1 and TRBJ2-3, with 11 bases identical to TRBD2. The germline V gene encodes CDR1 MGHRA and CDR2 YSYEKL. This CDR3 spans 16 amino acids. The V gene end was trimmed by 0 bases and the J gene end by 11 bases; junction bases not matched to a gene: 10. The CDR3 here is CASSQENRLAGGGQYF. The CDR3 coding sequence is TGCGCCAGCAGCCAAGAAAATCGGCTAGCGGGGGGCGGGCAGTATTTT.

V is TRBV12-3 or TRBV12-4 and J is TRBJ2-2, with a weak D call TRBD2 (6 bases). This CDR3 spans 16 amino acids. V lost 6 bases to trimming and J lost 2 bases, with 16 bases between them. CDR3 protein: CASSPPGGINTGELFF. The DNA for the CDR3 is TGTGCCAGCAGCCCCCCCGGGGGTATCAACACCGGGGAGCTGTTTTTT.

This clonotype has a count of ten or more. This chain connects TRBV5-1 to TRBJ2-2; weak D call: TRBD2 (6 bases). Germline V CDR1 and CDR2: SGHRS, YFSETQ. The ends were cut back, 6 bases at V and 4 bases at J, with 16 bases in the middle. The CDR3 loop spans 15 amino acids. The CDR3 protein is CASIQGGRGTGELFF. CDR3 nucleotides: TGCGCCAGCATTCAGGGAGGCCGGGGCACCGGGGAGCTGTTTTTT.

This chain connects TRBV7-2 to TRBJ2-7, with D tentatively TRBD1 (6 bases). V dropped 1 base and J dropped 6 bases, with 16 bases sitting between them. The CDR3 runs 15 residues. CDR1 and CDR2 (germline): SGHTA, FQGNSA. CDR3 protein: CASSLEWGGQPEQYF. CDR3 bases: TGTGCCAGCAGCTTAGAGTGGGGCGGACAGCCCGAGCAGTACTTC.

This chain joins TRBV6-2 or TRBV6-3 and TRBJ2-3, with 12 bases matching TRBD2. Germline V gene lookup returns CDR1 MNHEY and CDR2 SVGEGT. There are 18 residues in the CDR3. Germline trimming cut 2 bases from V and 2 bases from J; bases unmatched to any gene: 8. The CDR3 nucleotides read TGTGCCAGCAGTTACACCCTCGGACTAGCGGGGAACACAGATACGCAGTATTTT. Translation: CASSYTLGLAGNTDTQYF.

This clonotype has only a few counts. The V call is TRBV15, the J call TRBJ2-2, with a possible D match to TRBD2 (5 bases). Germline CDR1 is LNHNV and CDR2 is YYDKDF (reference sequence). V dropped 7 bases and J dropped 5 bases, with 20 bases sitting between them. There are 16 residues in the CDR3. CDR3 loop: CATKARVGGGTGELFF. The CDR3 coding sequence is TGTGCCACCAAGGCGAGGGTCGGCGGCGGGACCGGGGAGCTGTTTTTT.

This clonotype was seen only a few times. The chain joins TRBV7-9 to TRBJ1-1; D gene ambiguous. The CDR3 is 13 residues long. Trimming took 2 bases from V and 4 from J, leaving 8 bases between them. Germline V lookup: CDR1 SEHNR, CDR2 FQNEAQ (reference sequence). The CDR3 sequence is CASSLRDLTEAFF. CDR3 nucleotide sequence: TGTGCCAGCAGCTTACGGGATCTCACTGAAGCTTTCTTT.

The CDR3 spells CASSQGLAGGAIGVETQYF. In DNA, the CDR3 is TGTGCCAGCAGCCAGGGACTAGCGGGGGGGGCGATAGGAGTGGAGACCCAGTACTTC. The chain combines TRBV4-2 with TRBJ2-5; 16 positions agree with TRBD2. This CDR3 has 19 amino acids. After removal of 3 bases from V and 5 bases from J, the junction contained 12 bases not matched to a gene. Germline assignment: CDR1 LGHNA and CDR2 YNFKEQ.

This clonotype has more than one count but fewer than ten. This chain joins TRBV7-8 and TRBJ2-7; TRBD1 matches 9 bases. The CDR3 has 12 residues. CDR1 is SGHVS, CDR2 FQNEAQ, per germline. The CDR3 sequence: CASSAIQGALHV. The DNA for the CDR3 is TGTGCCAGCAGCGCCATACAGGGGGCGTTGCACGTC.

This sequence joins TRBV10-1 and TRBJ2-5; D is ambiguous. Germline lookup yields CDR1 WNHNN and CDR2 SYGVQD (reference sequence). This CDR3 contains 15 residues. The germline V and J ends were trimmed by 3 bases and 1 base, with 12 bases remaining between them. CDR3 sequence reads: CASSDPSQSQETQYF. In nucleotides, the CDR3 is TGCGCCAGCAGTGACCCCTCGCAGAGCCAAGAGACCCAGTACTTC.

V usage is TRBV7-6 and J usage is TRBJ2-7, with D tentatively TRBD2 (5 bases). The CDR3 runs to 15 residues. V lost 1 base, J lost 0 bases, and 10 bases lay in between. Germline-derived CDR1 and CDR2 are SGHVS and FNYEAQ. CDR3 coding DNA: TGTGCCAGCAGCTTAGGTCAGGACTTCTCCTACGAGCAGTACTTC. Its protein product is CASSLGQDFSYEQYF. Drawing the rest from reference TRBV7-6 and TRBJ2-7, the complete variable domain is GAGVSQSPRYKVTKRGQDVALRCDPISGHVSLYWYRQALGQGPEFLTYFNYEAQQDKSGLPNDRFSAERPEGSISTLTIQRTEQRDSAMYRCASSLGQDFSYEQYFGPGTRLTVT.

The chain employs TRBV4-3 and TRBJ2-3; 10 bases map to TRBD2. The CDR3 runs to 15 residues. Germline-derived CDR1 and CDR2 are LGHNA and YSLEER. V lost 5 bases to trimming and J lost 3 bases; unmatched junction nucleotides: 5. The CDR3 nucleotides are TGCGCCAGCAGCAGGGGACTAGCGAAAACAGATACGCAGTATTTT. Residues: CASSRGLAKTDTQYF.

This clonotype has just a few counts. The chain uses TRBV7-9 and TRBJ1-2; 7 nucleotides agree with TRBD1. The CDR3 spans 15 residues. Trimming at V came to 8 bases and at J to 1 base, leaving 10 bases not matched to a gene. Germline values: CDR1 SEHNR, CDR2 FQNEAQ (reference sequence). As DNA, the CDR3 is TGTGCCAGCTCGAACTTCGGACAGGATAACTATGGCTACACCTTC. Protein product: CASSNFGQDNYGYTF.

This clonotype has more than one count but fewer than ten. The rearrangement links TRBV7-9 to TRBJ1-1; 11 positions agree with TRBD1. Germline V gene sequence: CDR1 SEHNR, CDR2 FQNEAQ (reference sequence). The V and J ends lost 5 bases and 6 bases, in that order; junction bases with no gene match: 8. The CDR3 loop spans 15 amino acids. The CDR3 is CASSPRTGGTSEAFF. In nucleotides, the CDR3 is TGTGCCAGCAGCCCCAGGACAGGGGGCACCTCTGAAGCTTTCTTT.

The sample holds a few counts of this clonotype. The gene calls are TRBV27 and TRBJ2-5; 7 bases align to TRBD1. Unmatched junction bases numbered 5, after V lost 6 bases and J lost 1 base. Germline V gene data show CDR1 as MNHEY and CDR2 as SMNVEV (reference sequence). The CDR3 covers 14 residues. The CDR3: CASSSGDSQETQYF. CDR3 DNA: TGTGCCAGCAGCTCCGGGGACAGCCAAGAGACCCAGTACTTC.

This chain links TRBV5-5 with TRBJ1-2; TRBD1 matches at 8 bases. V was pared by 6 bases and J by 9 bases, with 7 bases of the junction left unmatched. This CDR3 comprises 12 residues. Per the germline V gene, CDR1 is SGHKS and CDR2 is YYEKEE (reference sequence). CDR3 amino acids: CASTGQGGRYTF. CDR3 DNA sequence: TGTGCCAGCACAGGACAGGGTGGGCGCTACACCTTC.

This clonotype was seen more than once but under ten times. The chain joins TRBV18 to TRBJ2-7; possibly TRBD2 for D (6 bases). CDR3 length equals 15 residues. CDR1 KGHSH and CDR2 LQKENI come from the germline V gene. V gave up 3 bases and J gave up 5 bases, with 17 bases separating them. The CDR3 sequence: CASSPKPFLADEQYF. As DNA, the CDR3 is TGTGCCAGCTCACCTAAGCCATTCTTAGCGGACGAGCAGTACTTC.

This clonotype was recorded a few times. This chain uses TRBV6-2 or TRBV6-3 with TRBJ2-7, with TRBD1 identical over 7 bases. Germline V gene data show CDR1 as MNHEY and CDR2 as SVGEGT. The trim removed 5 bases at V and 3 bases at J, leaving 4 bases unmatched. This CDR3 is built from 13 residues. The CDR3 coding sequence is TGTGCCAGCAGTGACAGGGACGTCTACGAGCAGTACGTC. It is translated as CASSDRDVYEQYV.